The 24 T cell receptor beta chains below come from one sample, sequenced in a study of regulatory T cells in long-lasting Graves disease. Indicated time point: newly diagnosed GD, antithyroid drugs for less than 3 months. Isolated PBMC RNA provided the starting material for the TCR library. Building the TCR beta libraries relied on iRepertoire HTBI primers, and CDR3 regions underwent Arm-PCR. TCRdb reprocessed the multiplex PCR reads with MiXCR, giving one entry per CDR3 protein. The data contain 200,000 to 250,000 distinct CDR3 sequences, around 19% of them singletons. The starting material was peripheral blood mononuclear cells (PBMCs), obtained at new diagnosis, from a patient treated with antithyroid drugs. These receptors were obtained from a female donor with Graves disease.

The table lists this clonotype with many counts. The chain combines TRBV6-1 with TRBJ2-7; D possibly uses TRBD1 or TRBD2 (5 bases each). The CDR3 has 15 residues. Germline V lookup: CDR1 MNHNS, CDR2 SASEGT. The V gene lost 5 bases and the J gene lost 2 bases, with 16 bases spanning the gap. The CDR3 sequence is CASSRPGTAAYEQYF. In DNA form, the CDR3 reads TGTGCCAGCAGTCGCCCCGGGACGGCTGCCTACGAGCAGTACTTC.

The sample holds many counts of this clonotype. This chain links TRBV29-1 with TRBJ2-1, with D unresolved. The CDR3 runs to 14 residues. Per germline, CDR1 SQVTM and CDR2 ANQGSEA. V shed 4 bases and J shed 0 bases, with 10 bases lying between them. Here the CDR3 DNA reads TGCAGCGTTGTGGACGGATCCTCCTACAATGAGCAGTTCTTC. Translating gives CSVVDGSSYNEQFF.

This clonotype showed up many times. The rearrangement links TRBV19 to TRBJ2-1; 8 positions match TRBD2. The CDR3 totals 14 residues. Germline V CDR1 and CDR2: LNHDA, SQIVND (reference sequence). J was trimmed by 9 bases and V by 4 bases; bases with no gene match: 8. The CDR3 region is CASSTPGLGAEQFF. As DNA, the CDR3 is TGTGCCAGTAGTACCCCGGGACTAGGTGCTGAGCAGTTCTTC.

This clonotype was found many times. The chain recombines TRBV27 with TRBJ2-2, with D possibly TRBD2 on 5 matching bases. The CDR3 runs 17 residues. The germline gives CDR1 MNHEY, CDR2 SMNVEV (reference sequence). Trimming shortened V by 0 bases and J by 4 bases, and 15 bases separated the two germline ends. In nucleotides, the CDR3 is TGTGCCAGCAGTTTATCGATTAGCGTACTTCTCACCGGGGAGCTGTTTTTT. Translation: CASSLSISVLLTGELFF.

This clonotype is a singleton in its sample. V usage is TRBV6-9 and J usage is TRBJ2-7, with 10 bases identical to TRBD2. V shed 1 base and J 2 bases; nucleotides not matched to a gene: 5. Germline CDR1 MNHGY, CDR2 SVAAGI. This CDR3 has 16 amino acids. The CDR3 here is CASSYWLAGDPYEQYF. The CDR3 DNA reads as TGTGCCAGCAGTTATTGGCTAGCGGGAGACCCCTACGAGCAGTACTTC.

There are many counts of this clonotype. V and J are TRBV11-2 and TRBJ2-6; D not resolved. This CDR3 has 15 amino acids. CDR1 is SGHAT, CDR2 FQNNGV, per germline. With 1 base removed from V and 4 bases from J, the gap between germline ends came to 8 bases. The chain's CDR3 is CASSLGVWGANVLTF. CDR3 DNA: TGTGCCAGCAGCTTAGGGGTTTGGGGGGCCAACGTCCTGACTTTC. The complete variable domain, with remaining parts taken from reference TRBV11-2 and TRBJ2-6, reads EAGVAQSPRYKIIEKRQSVAFWCNPISGHATLYWYQQILGQGPKLLIQFQNNGVVDDSQLPKDRFSAERLKGVDSTLKIQPAKLEDSAVYLCASSLGVWGANVLTFGAGSRLTVL.

The chain has TRBV3-1 and TRBJ2-3; D perhaps matches TRBD1 (5 bases). The CDR3 has 14 residues. The germline gives CDR1 LGHDT, CDR2 YNNKEL (reference sequence). The V gene lost 4 bases and the J gene lost 8 bases, with 16 bases spanning the gap. This CDR3 is CASSPQFDSPTQYF. The CDR3 DNA reads TGTGCCAGCAGCCCGCAATTTGACAGTCCTACGCAGTATTTT.

The sample holds a few counts of this clonotype. An end of the junction does not agree with germline; a read error may underlie this. As DNA, the CDR3 is TGTGCCGGCAGGCACTTGCACAATGAGCAGTTCTTC. Amino acids: CAGRHLHNEQFF. This rearrangement joins TRBV6-1 to TRBJ2-1; D ambiguous. CDR3 length: 12 amino acids. CDR1 and CDR2 (germline): MNHNS, SASEGT.

This clonotype has at least ten counts. The rearrangement joins TRBV6-1 to TRBJ1-1; tentatively, D is TRBD1 (5 bases). The germline gives CDR1 MNHNS, CDR2 SASEGT. The length of the CDR3 is 15 residues. The ends were cut back, 7 bases at V and 1 base at J, with 16 bases in the middle. CDR3 in DNA: TGTGCCAGCACCAAGGGGTTGTACACGAACACTGAAGCTTTCTTT. Its protein is CASTKGLYTNTEAFF.

This clonotype was seen at least ten times. The gene calls are TRBV19 and TRBJ2-5, with 8 bases matching TRBD1. The CDR3 length is 18 residues. CDR1 is LNHDA and CDR2 is SQIVND in the germline V gene (reference sequence). V trimming: 0 bases; J trimming: 3 bases; junction bases outside the gene matches: 12. Written as DNA, the CDR3 is TGTGCCAGTAGTATAGATCCGGCGACAGGGGAACGTGAAGAGACCCAGTACTTC. It encodes CASSIDPATGEREETQYF.

This clonotype was seen repeatedly, ten times or more. A junction end diverges from the germline sequence, so it may reflect a read error. The chain combines TRBV5-1 with TRBJ2-3; 8 nucleotides match TRBD1. The CDR3 extends over 15 amino acids. Germline V gene lookup returns CDR1 SGHRS and CDR2 YFSETQ. The CDR3 coding sequence is TGTGCCAGCAGCCCCGGACAGGGAAGCACAGATACGCAGTATTTT. This gives the protein CASSPGQGSTDTQYF. The full variable domain, its missing parts supplied by reference TRBV5-1 and TRBJ2-3, is KAGVTQTPRYLIKTRGQQVTLSCSPISGHRSVSWYQQTPGQGLQFLFEYFSETQRNKGNFPGRFSGRQFSNSRSEMNVSTLELGDSALYLCASSPGQGSTDTQYFGPGTRLTVL.

This clonotype was picked up many times. This sequence joins TRBV20-1 and TRBJ1-1; maybe TRBD1 (5 bases). Germline loops: CDR1 DFQATT, CDR2 SNEGSKA (reference sequence). This CDR3 has 16 residues. Trimming pared 6 bases from V and 4 bases from J, leaving 24 bases between. CDR3 nucleotides: TGCAGTGCCGTCGACTCCCGGGTTGCGGGGGTCACTGAAGCTTTCTTT. Translated, it gives CSAVDSRVAGVTEAFF.

This clonotype appeared many times. The gene calls are TRBV6-2 or TRBV6-3 and TRBJ2-2; tentative D call: TRBD1 (5 bases). The CDR3 has 16 residues. Germline CDR1 and CDR2: MNHEY and SVGEGT. The V gene lost 0 bases and the J gene lost 1 base, with 9 bases spanning the gap. CDR3 in amino acids: CASSYSGHVNTGELFF. The CDR3 DNA reads TGTGCCAGCAGTTACTCGGGGCACGTGAACACCGGGGAGCTGTTTTTT.

The V and J genes are TRBV3-1 and TRBJ2-1; D unresolved. CDR1 and CDR2 from the germline V gene are LGHDT and YNNKEL (reference sequence). V was pared by 2 bases and J by 3 bases, with 11 bases between. The CDR3 has 15 residues. In DNA form, the CDR3 reads TGTGCCAGCAGCCAAAGTAGTGGGGTCTACAATGAGCAGTTCTTC. It specifies CASSQSSGVYNEQFF.

This clonotype was detected ten times or more. The V gene is TRBV18, the J gene TRBJ1-2; TRBD1 is a possible D gene (5 bases). The V gene's germline CDR1 is KGHSH and CDR2 LQKENI. CDR3 length: 13 residues. The ends were cut back, 2 bases at V and 8 bases at J, with 12 bases in the middle. The CDR3 bases are TGTGCCAGCTCACCAGGGGCCCTGAGCGGCTACACCTTC. It translates to CASSPGALSGYTF.

This clonotype was recorded many times. The chain combines TRBV7-2 with TRBJ2-1; D possibly corresponds to TRBD2 (5 bases). CDR1 is SGHTA, CDR2 FQGNSA, per germline. There are 15 residues in the CDR3. The V and J ends lost 5 bases and 7 bases respectively, with 18 bases between them. The CDR3 is CASSSELARSNEQFF. The CDR3 coding sequence is TGTGCCAGCAGCAGCGAGCTAGCACGCTCGAATGAGCAGTTCTTC.

This clonotype was recorded many times. The chain recombines TRBV27 with TRBJ1-6, with a weak D call TRBD1 (5 bases). CDR3 size: 17 residues. The germline CDR1 and CDR2 sequences are MNHEY and SMNVEV (reference sequence). V lost 2 bases and J lost 0, with 11 bases in between. The CDR3 bases are TGTGCCAGCAGTTTACCCGACAGCAGCTCCTATAATTCACCCCTCCACTTT. This encodes CASSLPDSSSYNSPLHF.

The chain has TRBV27 and TRBJ2-3, with 12 bases lining up with TRBD2. In germline, CDR1 is MNHEY, CDR2 SMNVEV (reference sequence). Trimming cost V 4 bases and J 11 bases; bases outside gene matches: 13. This CDR3 comprises 16 residues. This chain's CDR3 is CASSSSLRLAGERQYF. The CDR3 nucleotides are TGTGCCAGCAGTTCCTCCCTCCGACTAGCGGGAGAGAGGCAGTATTTT.

This clonotype was counted many times. V gene TRBV10-3 combines with J gene TRBJ2-7; D is unresolved. The CDR3 extends over 14 amino acids. Trimming took 3 bases from V and 6 from J, leaving 15 bases between them. CDR1 ENHRY and CDR2 SYGVKD come from the germline V gene. This CDR3 is CAISDSAQAREQYF. The CDR3 bases are TGTGCCATCAGTGATTCGGCTCAAGCCCGCGAGCAGTACTTC.

This clonotype was seen repeatedly, ten times or more. The chain has TRBV20-1 and TRBJ2-7; D is perhaps TRBD2 (6 bases). The ends were cut back, 3 bases at V and 4 bases at J, with 7 bases in the middle. This CDR3 contains 11 residues. Germline CDR1 is DFQATT and CDR2 is SNEGSKA (reference sequence). CDR3 nucleotide sequence: TGCAGTGCTAGCGCGGGGTACGAGCAGTACTTC. Translated, it gives CSASAGYEQYF.

The chain carries TRBV7-3 and TRBJ1-2; 8 bases agree with TRBD1. After removal of 5 bases from V and 7 bases from J, the junction contained 6 bases not matched to a gene. Germline CDR1 is SGHTA and CDR2 is FQGTGA. The CDR3 has 13 amino acids. CDR3 DNA sequence: TGTGCCAGCAGCCCGGACAGGGAGATTGGCTACACCTTC. It codes for CASSPDREIGYTF.

This clonotype was seen many times. The chain uses TRBV7-3 and TRBJ2-1, with 8 bases identical to TRBD2. Per germline, CDR1 SGHTA and CDR2 FQGTGA. After removal of 5 bases from V and 12 bases from J, the junction contained 9 bases not matched to a gene. The CDR3 sequence is 13 residues long. Written as DNA, the CDR3 is TGTGCCAGCAGCCCCGCCGCGGGACTAGGGCAGTTCTTC. Protein sequence: CASSPAAGLGQFF.

This clonotype appeared many times. A read error may explain this, as a much larger clone is one base away. This chain links TRBV7-2 with TRBJ2-5; D ambiguous. The CDR3 spans 11 residues. V lost 3 bases and J lost 5, with 4 bases in between. CDR1 is SGHTA, CDR2 FQGNSA, per germline. CDR3 sequence reads: CASSFWETQYF. The CDR3 DNA follows: TGTGCCAGCAGCTTCTGGGAGACCCAGTACTTC.

This clonotype was seen repeatedly, ten times or more. This chain joins TRBV12-3 or TRBV12-4 and TRBJ2-3, with D unresolved. V gave up 4 bases and J gave up 4 bases, with 6 bases separating them. This CDR3 has 12 amino acids. The CDR3 loop is CASSSGPDTQYF. CDR3 sequence (DNA): TGTGCCAGCAGTTCCGGGCCAGATACGCAGTATTTT.